This T cell receptor beta chain was profiled in a study of T cell responses to AZD1222 COVID-19 vaccine. The study, taken as a whole, reports: The donor group comprised mostly white British people and more females; the analysis possibly underestimated clonal diversity.

TCRdb's table, derived via immunoSEQ multiplex PCR, lists solely in-frame clones and lacks some. Of tens of thousands of clones detected, roughly 87% appear once; the ten largest clones hold less than 6%. The CDR3 consists of 16 residues. Germline V gene data show CDR1 as LGHDT and CDR2 as YNNKEL (reference sequence). Trimming took 1 base from V and 0 from J, leaving 10 bases between them. Concerning this clone: What it binds is not known.

Analysis merged second doses at about 4 or about 12 weeks. The TCR originated in an adult who received the AZD1222 COVID-19 vaccine. The source material was peripheral blood, sampled 28 days after the second AZD1222 dose. This chain links TRBV3-1 (or the pseudogene TRBV3-2) with TRBJ1-5; D is unclear. The CDR3 nucleotides read TGTGCCAGCAGCCAAGGGTATGGGGTTAGCAATCAGCCCCAGCATTTT. It yields the protein CASSQGYGVSNQPQHF.